This TCR beta chain is from a study of T-cell reconstitution after alpha-beta-depleted transplantation in children. Overall study results and limits: Several hundred rapidly expanded clones from non-depleted graft cells reportedly supplied alpha-beta T cells about two months post-transplant. T-cell numbers and diversity, one year after transplant, stemmed largely from T cells that were newly produced.

CDR3 length: 14 amino acids. V was cut by 4 bases and J by 8 bases, with 17 bases left in between. The germline gives CDR1 KGHSH, CDR2 LQKENI. As for this clonotype: Antigen unknown.

Construction of the TCRbeta library involved unique molecular identifiers. A single record per CDR3 protein comes from TCRdb applying MiXCR to the PCR reads. Of some 450,000 distinct CDR3 sequences listed, roughly 43% are singletons. The chain links TRBV18 to TRBJ1-2, with a weak D call TRBD1 (6 bases). The specimen was PBMCs, collected before TCRalphabeta/CD19-depleted stem cell transplant. The receptor was isolated from a girl aged 2 to 10 with aplastic anemia, due to receive a stem cell transplant. The CDR3: CASSLNRDGLGYTF. The CDR3, as DNA: TGTGCCAGCTCACTTAACAGGGACGGGCTGGGCTACACCTTC.